Below are 14 T cell receptor beta chains sequenced from a single sample in a study of blood T cell repertoires in COVID-19. Clones were sequenced by immunoSEQ multiplex PCR, and TCRdb holds only the in-frame ones, with some missing. The sample carries around 300,000 clones, around 89% recorded once. The sequencing input was PBMCs or T cells enriched from blood (not recorded which). Source of these receptors: a woman aged 18-29 years with acute COVID-19.

The chain couples TRBV6-5 to TRBJ1-1; no clear D gene. Germline-derived CDR1 and CDR2 are MNHEY and SVGAGI. CDR3 size: 15 residues. The V and J ends lost 5 bases and 0 bases respectively, with 13 bases between them. For the CDR3, the DNA is TGTGCCAGCAGTAACTACGGGGTTTTGAACACTGAAGCTTTCTTT. It codes for CASSNYGVLNTEAFF.

This chain links TRBV18 with TRBJ1-1, with TRBD1 as a possible D gene (5 bases). This CDR3 is built from 14 residues. Germline V gene lookup returns CDR1 KGHSH and CDR2 LQKENI. Trimming cost V 2 bases and J 3 bases, with 10 bases left between them. The CDR3: CASSPRTTYTEAFF. CDR3 nucleotide sequence: TGTGCCAGCTCACCAAGGACAACTTACACTGAAGCTTTCTTT. Drawing the rest from reference TRBV18 and TRBJ1-1, the complete variable domain is NAGVMQNPRHLVRRRGQEARLRCSPMKGHSHVYWYRQLPEEGLKFMVYLQKENIIDESGMPKERFSAEFPKEGPSILRIQQVVRGDSAAYFCASSPRTTYTEAFFGQGTRLTVV.

V is TRBV28 and J is TRBJ2-6; tentative D call: TRBD1 (6 bases). The V end was cut by 5 bases, the J end by 4 bases, with 21 bases between. Germline V CDR1 and CDR2: MDHEN, SYDVKM. The CDR3 runs 18 residues. The CDR3 sequence is CASSPRRQGMVGANVLTF. The CDR3 coding sequence is TGTGCCAGCAGTCCTCGGCGGCAGGGGATGGTAGGGGCCAACGTCCTGACTTTC.

Only one count was recorded for this clone. In the same sample, other DNA sequences code for this CDR3. For the CDR3, the DNA is TGTGCCTCTTCGTCGGCCTACGAGCAGTACTTC. Protein: CASSSAYEQYF. This chain joins TRBV27 and TRBJ2-7; D uncertain. Germline V gene lookup returns CDR1 MNHEY and CDR2 SMNVEV (reference sequence). V lost 11 bases, J lost 2 bases, and 10 bases lay in between. The CDR3 sequence is 11 residues long.

This clone was detected a few times. The chain links TRBV10-3 to TRBJ2-7, with D unresolved. The CDR3 length is 15 residues. V shed 0 bases and J shed 2 bases, with 11 bases lying between them. Germline V gene sequence: CDR1 ENHRY, CDR2 SYGVKD. The CDR3 protein is CAISESELLPYEQYF. The CDR3 DNA follows: TGTGCCATCAGTGAGTCCGAACTCCTACCCTACGAGCAGTACTTC.

The V gene is TRBV2, the J gene TRBJ2-2, with D possibly matching TRBD2 (6 bases). The germline CDR1 and CDR2 sequences are SNHLY and FYNNEI. The CDR3 is 13 amino acids. The V and J ends lost 6 bases and 6 bases respectively, with 11 bases between them. This chain's CDR3 is CASSHGTPGELFF. The CDR3 DNA sequence: TGTGCCAGCAGCCATGGGACTCCCGGGGAGCTGTTTTTT. Based on the CDR3 plus reference TRBV2 and TRBJ2-2, the full variable domain is EPEVTQTPSHQVTQMGQEVILRCVPISNHLYFYWYRQILGQKVEFLVSFYNNEISEKSEIFDDQFSVERPDGSNFTLKIRSTKLEDSAMYFCASSHGTPGELFFGEGSRLTVL.

This rearrangement joins TRBV12-5 to TRBJ2-1; 10 bases are shared with TRBD1. CDR1 and CDR2 (germline): LGHNT, FRNRAP. The CDR3 loop spans 16 amino acids. Trimming at V came to 6 bases and at J to 5 bases, leaving 10 bases not matched to a gene. This CDR3 reads CASGRLGTGAHNEQFF. For the CDR3, the DNA is TGTGCTAGTGGCCGACTTGGGACAGGGGCCCACAATGAGCAGTTCTTC.

The chain employs TRBV7-9 and TRBJ2-7; a possible D gene is TRBD2 (6 bases). The CDR3 loop spans 14 amino acids. Trimming took 8 bases from V and 0 from J, leaving 14 bases between them. The germline CDR1 and CDR2 sequences are SEHNR and FQNEAQ (reference sequence). The CDR3 loop reads CASGFHGSSYEQYF. DNA of the CDR3: TGTGCCAGCGGTTTTCACGGGAGCTCCTACGAGCAGTACTTC.

The chain is built from TRBV18 and TRBJ2-1; TRBD1 might be the D (5 bases). CDR3 length: 15 amino acids. The germline V gene has CDR1 KGHSH and CDR2 LQKENI. V lost 1 base and J lost 4, with 11 bases in between. The DNA of the CDR3 is TGTGCCAGCTCACCACGTAGGGGCGGATACAATGAGCAGTTCTTC. Protein product: CASSPRRGGYNEQFF. The whole variable domain, remainder taken from reference TRBV18 and TRBJ2-1, is NAGVMQNPRHLVRRRGQEARLRCSPMKGHSHVYWYRQLPEEGLKFMVYLQKENIIDESGMPKERFSAEFPKEGPSILRIQQVVRGDSAAYFCASSPRRGGYNEQFFGPGTRLTVL.

The chain has TRBV12-5 and TRBJ2-7; maybe TRBD1 (5 bases). The V end was cut by 3 bases, the J end by 9 bases, with 15 bases between. In germline, CDR1 is LGHNT, CDR2 FRNRAP. This CDR3 spans 13 amino acids. CDR3 nucleotides: TGTGCTAGTGGTTTAGGGCCCCAGGGCACGCAGTACTTC. Translation gives CASGLGPQGTQYF. Supplemented by reference TRBV12-5 and TRBJ2-7, the full variable domain reads DARVTQTPRHKVTEMGQEVTMRCQPILGHNTVFWYRQTMMQGLELLAYFRNRAPLDDSGMPKDRFSAEMPDATLATLKIQPSEPRDSAVYFCASGLGPQGTQYFGPGTRLTVT.

The chain uses TRBV7-9 and TRBJ1-1, with D perhaps matching TRBD1 (6 bases). This CDR3 has 15 amino acids. Trimming removed 5 bases from V and 0 bases from J, with 13 bases in between. The germline gives CDR1 SEHNR, CDR2 FQNEAQ (reference sequence). CDR3 protein: CASSPLTGMNTEAFF. DNA for the CDR3: TGTGCCAGCAGCCCTCTGACAGGCATGAACACTGAAGCTTTCTTT.

The rearrangement joins TRBV11-2 to TRBJ2-7; the D gene is possibly TRBD2 (5 bases). Germline V gene sequence: CDR1 SGHAT, CDR2 FQNNGV. V lost 8 bases, J lost 4 bases, and 15 bases lay in between. The CDR3 runs to 13 residues. This CDR3 reads CASRGVERYEQYF. For the CDR3, the DNA is TGTGCCAGCCGGGGAGTAGAAAGATACGAGCAGTACTTC.

This clone was seen only a few times. CDR3 in amino acids: CASSPTPPRGAYNEQFF. The DNA of the CDR3 is TGTGCCAGCAGTCCTACGCCCCCTCGGGGGGCTTACAATGAGCAGTTCTTC. The V gene is TRBV27, the J gene TRBJ2-1, with D possibly TRBD2 on 7 matching bases. Trimming shortened V by 5 bases and J by 4 bases, and 21 bases separated the two germline ends. Looked up from germline, CDR1 is MNHEY and CDR2 is SMNVEV (reference sequence). CDR3 size: 17 residues.

The chain links TRBV28 to TRBJ2-7, with 9 bases fitting TRBD2. After removal of 1 base from V and 4 bases from J, the junction contained 5 bases not matched to a gene. The germline V gene encodes CDR1 MDHEN and CDR2 SYDVKM. The CDR3 runs 15 residues. The CDR3 is CASSLSASGIYEQYF. The CDR3 DNA is TGTGCCAGCAGTTTATCAGCTAGCGGGATATACGAGCAGTACTTC.